The following is a TCR beta chain sequence with its context. What it recognizes is unknown. The sample belongs to a study of T cell responses to AZD1222 COVID-19 vaccine. V lost 2 bases to trimming and J lost 4 bases, with 15 bases between them. The germline CDR1 and CDR2 sequences are SGHTA and FQGNSA. CDR3 length equals 16 residues. Method: immunoSEQ multiplex PCR; TCRdb's copy keeps in-frame clones and lacks some. The table has 70,000 to 90,000 clones, roughly 85% seen once; the top ten hold around 10%. Study results and caveats: Researchers report vaccine-associated CD4 TCRs spanning spike, with dominance at 160-218 and 743-854. Researchers took repertoire samples only after the peak T cell response had come. Spike-specific TCR depth and breadth grew after two AZD1222 doses.

This receptor was obtained from an adult who received the AZD1222 COVID-19 vaccine. This rearrangement joins TRBV7-2 to TRBJ1-5; possibly TRBD1 for D (6 bases). The sequencing used peripheral blood, collected 28 days after the second AZD1222 dose. CDR3 in amino acids: CASSLPTGLGNQPQHF. In DNA form, the CDR3 reads TGTGCCAGCAGCTTACCTACAGGGTTGGGGAATCAGCCCCAGCATTTT.